Listed below are T cell receptor beta chains from one sample, sequenced in a study of blood T cell repertoires in COVID-19. Produced via immunoSEQ multiplex PCR; TCRdb's table is partial and in-frame only. The table shows about 190,000 clones, with nearly 90% occurring only once. Sequencing used peripheral blood. Receptors were obtained from a man aged 50-59 years with acute or convalescent COVID-19. Both conserved end residues are part of each CDR3. The D gene is left open where the match is weak. Clone sizes are given selectively: once, few, many, or a class where the clone is expanded.

j_gene	abundance	d_gene	v_gene	CDR3aa	CDR3nt
TRBJ1-2	NA	TRBD1	TRBV12-3/TRBV12-4	CASSLDRFGYTF	TGTGCCAGCAGTTTGGACAGGTTCGGCTACACCTTC
TRBJ2-7	NA	TRBD2	TRBV18	CASSDAGLAGGLFEQYF	TGTGCCAGCTCAGACGCCGGACTAGCGGGAGGTTTGTTCGAGCAGTACTTC
TRBJ2-3	NA	NA	TRBV14	CASSQQNTRTDTQYF	TGTGCCAGCAGCCAACAGAATACACGCACAGATACGCAGTATTTT
TRBJ2-1	once	TRBD1	TRBV18	CASSPEQGANEQFF	TGTGCCAGCTCACCAGAACAGGGGGCGAATGAGCAGTTCTTC
TRBJ2-5	NA	TRBD2	TRBV20-1	CSASVGGKETQYF	TGCAGTGCTAGTGTGGGGGGGAAAGAGACCCAGTACTTC
TRBJ2-6	NA	TRBD1	TRBV4-2	CASSQATGGNSGANVLTF	TGTGCCAGCAGCCAAGCGACAGGGGGCAACTCTGGGGCCAACGTCCTGACTTTC
TRBJ2-5	once	NA	TRBV9	CASSPPGIKETQYF	TGTGCCAGCAGCCCACCCGGGATCAAAGAGACCCAGTACTTC
TRBJ2-3	NA	TRBD2	TRBV5-4	CASSLWVGGAKDTQYF	TGTGCCAGCAGCTTGTGGGTCGGGGGGGCCAAAGATACGCAGTATTTT
TRBJ2-2	few	NA	TRBV6-5	CASSYSRDRELFF	TGTGCCAGCAGTTACTCCCGGGATAGGGAGCTGTTTTTT
TRBJ2-7	NA	NA	TRBV5-1	CASSLEDGTYEQYF	TGCGCCAGCAGCTTGGAGGACGGGACCTACGAGCAGTACTTC
TRBJ1-5	NA	NA	TRBV2	CASSGPGGVQPQHF	TGTGCCAGCAGTGGCCCCGGGGGGGTTCAGCCCCAGCATTTT
TRBJ1-6	NA	NA	TRBV3-1/TRBV3-2	CASSQEWSASPLHF	TGTGCCAGCAGCCAAGAGTGGAGTGCGTCACCCCTCCACTTT
TRBJ2-1	NA	TRBD2	TRBV10-1	CARRLAGLFNEQFF	TGCGCCAGGAGACTAGCGGGATTATTCAATGAGCAGTTCTTC
TRBJ2-1	NA	TRBD1	TRBV18	CASSPRSLGQGEVNEQFF	TGTGCCAGCTCACCACGGAGTTTGGGACAGGGCGAGGTAAATGAGCAGTTCTTC
TRBJ1-6	few	TRBD1	TRBV2	CASVPGQGASPLHF	TGTGCCAGCGTACCGGGACAGGGGGCTTCACCCCTCCACTTT
TRBJ2-2	NA	TRBD1	TRBV5-4	CASSSGQTNTGELFF	TGTGCCAGCAGCTCGGGACAGACGAACACCGGGGAGCTGTTTTTT
TRBJ1-4	NA	NA	TRBV4-3	CASSQTGNNEKLFF	TGCGCCAGCAGCCAGACGGGGAATAATGAAAAACTGTTTTTT
TRBJ1-1	once	TRBD1	TRBV19	CASSRSGQGAINTEAFF	TGTGCCAGTAGTCGCTCGGGACAGGGGGCCATAAACACTGAAGCTTTCTTT
TRBJ2-7	NA	TRBD1	TRBV27	CASSLHIPRTGAYEQYF	TGTGCCAGCAGTCTTCATATCCCTCGGACAGGGGCCTACGAGCAGTACTTC
TRBJ2-7	NA	NA	TRBV27	CASSPLLLVSYEQYF	TGTGCCAGCAGCCCCCTCTTGTTAGTTTCCTACGAGCAGTACTTC
TRBJ2-2	NA	TRBD2	TRBV5-1	CASSLRLAENTGELFF	TGCGCCAGCAGCTTGCGACTAGCGGAGAACACCGGGGAGCTGTTTTTT
TRBJ1-5	once	TRBD1	TRBV5-4	CASREQQGFWSNQPQHF	TGTGCCAGCAGGGAGCAACAGGGGTTCTGGAGCAATCAGCCCCAGCATTTT
TRBJ2-1	NA	NA	TRBV9	CASSPPLPDEQFF	TGTGCCAGCAGCCCCCCGTTGCCGGATGAGCAGTTCTTC
TRBJ2-1	NA	TRBD2	TRBV5-4	CASSLGSSGTYNEQFF	TGTGCCAGCAGCTTGGGATCTAGCGGGACCTACAATGAGCAGTTCTTC
TRBJ2-1	NA	TRBD2	TRBV28	CAGGRLARDEQFF	TGTGCCGGGGGGCGACTAGCGAGGGATGAGCAGTTCTTC
TRBJ1-4	NA	NA	TRBV19	CASSIDRSTNEKLFF	TGTGCCAGTAGTATCGACAGGTCAACTAATGAAAAACTGTTTTTT
TRBJ2-7	NA	TRBD1	TRBV29-1	CSVEGGDRGAFYEQYF	TGCAGCGTTGAAGGGGGGGACAGGGGAGCATTCTACGAGCAGTACTTC
TRBJ1-1	NA	NA	TRBV28	CASSPGGGTEAFF	TGTGCCAGCAGCCCGGGAGGGGGCACTGAAGCTTTCTTT
TRBJ1-1	NA	TRBD1	TRBV28	CASSTGGNTEAFF	TGTGCCAGCAGTACAGGGGGGAACACTGAAGCTTTCTTT
TRBJ2-7	NA	NA	TRBV6-4	CASRRGTPNTEIVSYEQYF	TGTGCCAGCAGGAGGGGGACACCAAATACGGAGATAGTTTCCTACGAGCAGTACTTC
TRBJ1-2	NA	NA	TRBV29-1	CSVGGGSNYGYTF	TGCAGCGTTGGAGGGGGTTCTAACTATGGCTACACCTTC
TRBJ1-2	NA	NA	TRBV10-3	CAIRESIVNYGYTF	TGTGCCATCAGGGAGAGCATCGTTAACTATGGCTACACCTTC